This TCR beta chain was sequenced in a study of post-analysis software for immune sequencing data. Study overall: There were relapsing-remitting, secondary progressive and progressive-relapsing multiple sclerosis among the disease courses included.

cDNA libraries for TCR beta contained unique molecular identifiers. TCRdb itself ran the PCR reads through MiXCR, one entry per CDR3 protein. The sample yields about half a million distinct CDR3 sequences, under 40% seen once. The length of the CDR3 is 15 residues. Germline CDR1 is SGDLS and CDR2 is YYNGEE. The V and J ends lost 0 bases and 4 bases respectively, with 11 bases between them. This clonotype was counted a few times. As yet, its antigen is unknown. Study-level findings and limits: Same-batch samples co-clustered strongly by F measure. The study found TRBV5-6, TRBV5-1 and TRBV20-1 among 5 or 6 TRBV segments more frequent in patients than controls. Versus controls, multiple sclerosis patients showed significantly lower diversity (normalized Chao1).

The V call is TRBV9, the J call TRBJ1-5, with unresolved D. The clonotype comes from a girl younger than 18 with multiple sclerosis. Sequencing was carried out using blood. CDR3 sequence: CASSVDEGINQPQHF. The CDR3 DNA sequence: TGTGCCAGCAGCGTAGATGAGGGTATTAATCAGCCCCAGCATTTT.